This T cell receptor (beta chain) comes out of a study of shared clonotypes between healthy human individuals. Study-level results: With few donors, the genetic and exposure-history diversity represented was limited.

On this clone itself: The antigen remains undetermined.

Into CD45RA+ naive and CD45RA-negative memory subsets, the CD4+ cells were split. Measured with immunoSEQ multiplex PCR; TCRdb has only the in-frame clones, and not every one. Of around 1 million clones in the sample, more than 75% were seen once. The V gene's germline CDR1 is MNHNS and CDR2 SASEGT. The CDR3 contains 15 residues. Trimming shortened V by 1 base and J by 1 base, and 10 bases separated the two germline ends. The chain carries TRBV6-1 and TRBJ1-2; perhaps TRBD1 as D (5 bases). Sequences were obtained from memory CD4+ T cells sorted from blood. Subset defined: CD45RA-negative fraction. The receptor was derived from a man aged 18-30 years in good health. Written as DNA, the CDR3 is TGTGCCAGCAGTGAAGGGGGCAGCAATAACTATGGCTACACCTTC. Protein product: CASSEGGSNNYGYTF.